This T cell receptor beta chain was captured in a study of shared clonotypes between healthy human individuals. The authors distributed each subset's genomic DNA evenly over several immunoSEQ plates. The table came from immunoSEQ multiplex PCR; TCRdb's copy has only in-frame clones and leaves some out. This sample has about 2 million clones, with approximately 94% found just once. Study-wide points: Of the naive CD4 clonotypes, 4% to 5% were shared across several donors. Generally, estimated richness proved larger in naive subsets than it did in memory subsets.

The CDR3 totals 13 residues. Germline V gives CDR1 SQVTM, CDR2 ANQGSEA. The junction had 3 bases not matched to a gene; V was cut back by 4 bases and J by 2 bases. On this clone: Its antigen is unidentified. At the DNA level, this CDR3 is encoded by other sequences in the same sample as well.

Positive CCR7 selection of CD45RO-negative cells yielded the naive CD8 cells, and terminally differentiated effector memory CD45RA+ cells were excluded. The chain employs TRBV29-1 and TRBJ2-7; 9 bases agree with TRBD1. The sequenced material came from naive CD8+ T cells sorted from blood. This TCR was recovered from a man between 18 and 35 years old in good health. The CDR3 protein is CSVVGQGPYEQYF. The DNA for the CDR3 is TGCAGCGTTGTCGGACAGGGGCCCTACGAGCAGTACTTC.